This paragraph reports one T cell receptor (beta chain). Its specificity is unknown. Once extracted for a subset, genomic DNA was divided evenly among several immunoSEQ plates. TCRdb's copy holds only in-frame clones and misses some; the assay was immunoSEQ multiplex PCR. The sample includes about 1,900,000 clones, about 95% of them seen just once. CD45RO-negative cells were positively selected for CCR7, leaving out terminally differentiated effector memory CD45RA+ cells. These data come from a study of shared clonotypes between healthy human individuals. Study-wide context: There were three CD4 naive, three CD4 memory, two CD8 naive and one CD8 memory plates per donor. Study results and limitations: Naive subsets usually exceeded memory subsets in estimated richness. Apart from blood, nothing was sampled; tissue repertoires likely differ.

This CDR3 is built from 15 residues. The V gene's germline CDR1 is PRHDT and CDR2 FYEKMQ (reference sequence). Trimming took off 2 bases at V and 0 bases at J, with 9 bases between the two ends. The rearrangement uses TRBV13 and TRBJ2-3; D unresolved. Sequencing was carried out using naive CD8+ T cells sorted from blood. This sequence originates from a man aged 18 to 30 in good health. This CDR3 reads CASSLWQVSTDTQYF. For the CDR3, the DNA is TGTGCCAGCAGCTTATGGCAGGTTAGCACAGATACGCAGTATTTT.